The rows below give T cell receptor beta chains drawn from one sample of a study of cytomegalovirus exposure and HLA in healthy donors. TCRdb's copy holds only in-frame clones and misses some; the assay was immunoSEQ multiplex PCR. Of about 160,000 clones in the sample, 78% were seen once. Sequencing was performed on PBMCs. These receptors were taken from a middle-aged woman in good health and CMV-seronegative. CDR3s include the opening cysteine and the closing phenylalanine or tryptophan. D genes are given only for firm matches. Rows may omit the clone size; those that give it use once, few, many or a size class.

V gene	J gene	clone size	D gene	CDR3 protein	CDR3 DNA
TRBV5-1	TRBJ1-4	-	TRBD1	CASSQGAFNEKLFF	TGCGCCAGCAGCCAGGGGGCCTTTAATGAAAAACTGTTTTTT
TRBV4-1	TRBJ2-1	-	TRBD2	CASSQKVERGGRGGYNEQFF	TGCGCCAGCAGCCAGAAAGTCGAGCGGGGGGGCCGCGGGGGCTACAATGAGCAGTTCTTC
TRBV10-2	TRBJ1-6	-	TRBD1	CASSSVPGDSRNSPLHF	TGCGCCAGCAGCTCCGTCCCCGGGGACAGTAGAAATTCACCCCTCCACTTT
TRBV19	TRBJ2-7	-	TRBD2	CASSSAGLFYEQYF	TGTGCCAGTAGTTCAGCGGGACTCTTTTACGAGCAGTACTTC
TRBV19	TRBJ2-7	-	TRBD2	CASSSGTTASYEQYF	TGTGCCAGTAGCTCTGGGACTACTGCCTCCTACGAGCAGTACTTC
TRBV5-1	TRBJ2-1	-	-	CASSPIADSSYNEQFF	TGCGCCAGCAGCCCAATAGCGGATAGCTCCTACAATGAGCAGTTCTTC
TRBV5-1	TRBJ1-3	-	TRBD1	CASGESLGQSSGNTIYF	TGCGCCAGCGGCGAATCTCTGGGACAGAGCTCTGGAAACACCATATATTTT
TRBV5-4	TRBJ2-3	-	TRBD1	CASSDRGSSTDTQYF	TGTGCCAGCAGCGACAGGGGATCTAGCACAGATACGCAGTATTTT
TRBV6-5	TRBJ1-2	-	-	CASSYDRNYGYTF	TGTGCCAGCAGTTATGACAGAAACTATGGCTACACCTTC
TRBV6-1	TRBJ1-4	few	TRBD1	CASSVGTGVNEKLFF	TGTGCCAGCAGTGTAGGAACAGGGGTCAATGAAAAACTGTTTTTT
TRBV6-1	TRBJ1-5	-	-	CASKTWQFSNQPQHF	TGTGCCAGCAAAACCTGGCAGTTTAGCAATCAGCCCCAGCATTTT
TRBV5-6	TRBJ1-2	few	-	CASSPPTTGQGYTF	TGTGCCAGCAGCCCCCCCACTACAGGGCAAGGCTACACCTTC
TRBV7-7	TRBJ2-1	few	TRBD1	CASSSDRDAEQFF	TGTGCCAGCAGCTCGGACAGGGACGCTGAGCAGTTCTTC
TRBV28	TRBJ2-3	few	-	CASSFVAGTDTQYF	TGTGCCAGCAGTTTTGTGGCGGGCACAGATACGCAGTATTTT
TRBV7-2	TRBJ2-4	-	-	CASSPSLAKNIQYF	TGTGCCAGCAGCCCTAGTCTAGCCAAAAACATTCAGTACTTC
TRBV6-6	TRBJ2-7	-	-	CASSYWGTGHEQYF	TGTGCCAGCAGTTACTGGGGGACTGGACACGAGCAGTACTTC
TRBV2	TRBJ2-1	-	TRBD2	CASRVAGAYNEQFF	TGTGCCAGCCGAGTAGCGGGGGCCTACAATGAGCAGTTCTTC
TRBV27	TRBJ1-4	-	-	CASTDRLGLEKLFF	TGTGCCAGCACCGACAGGCTGGGGTTGGAAAAACTGTTTTTT
TRBV19	TRBJ2-1	-	TRBD1	CASSTYHGTGRNEQFF	TGTGCCAGTAGTACCTATCATGGGACAGGGAGGAATGAGCAGTTCTTC
TRBV6-1	TRBJ2-1	-	TRBD2	CASSGLAGGSYNEQFF	TGTGCCAGCAGTGGACTAGCGGGGGGTTCGTACAATGAGCAGTTCTTC
TRBV7-9	TRBJ2-3	-	TRBD2	CASSPLGGGAPDTQYF	TGTGCCAGCAGCCCGCTCGGCGGGGGGGCTCCAGATACGCAGTATTTT
TRBV7-9	TRBJ2-7	-	TRBD1	CASSPVGQGNEQYF	TGTGCCAGCAGCCCGGTGGGACAGGGGAACGAGCAGTACTTC
TRBV12-5	TRBJ1-5	-	-	CASGPGPEADF	TGTGCTAGTGGTCCTGGACCAGAAGCGGATTTT
TRBV7-9	TRBJ2-7	few	-	CASARDITFYEQYF	TGTGCCAGCGCTAGGGACATCACCTTCTACGAGCAGTACTTC
TRBV2	TRBJ1-5	-	-	CASSADRTYSNQPQHF	TGTGCCAGCAGCGCTGACAGGACATATAGCAATCAGCCCCAGCATTTT
TRBV5-1	TRBJ1-1	few	-	CASSLVPGQGKAFF	TGCGCCAGCAGCTTGGTCCCCGGGCAGGGGAAGGCTTTCTTT
TRBV14	TRBJ1-1	-	-	CASSQDMNTEAFF	TGTGCCAGCAGCCAAGACATGAACACTGAAGCTTTCTTT
TRBV18	TRBJ1-1	few	TRBD1	CASSPGTGLWTEAFF	TGTGCCAGCTCACCCGGGACAGGCCTTTGGACTGAAGCTTTCTTT
TRBV28	TRBJ1-3	-	TRBD1	CASRSGRGGNTIYF	TGTGCCAGCAGATCCGGCAGGGGGGGAAACACCATATATTTT
TRBV5-8	TRBJ2-1	-	TRBD2	CASSLVGTSGGFSSYNEQFF	TGTGCCAGCAGCTTGGTTGGGACTAGCGGGGGATTCTCATCATACAATGAGCAGTTCTTC
TRBV7-2	TRBJ2-2	-	TRBD1	CASSPRGYTGELFF	TGTGCCAGCAGCCCCAGGGGGTACACCGGGGAGCTGTTTTTT
TRBV5-4	TRBJ1-1	many	-	CASSLTGSTEAFF	TGTGCCAGCAGCCTTACGGGGTCCACTGAAGCTTTCTTT
TRBV7-9	TRBJ1-2	-	-	CASSPTANYGYTF	TGTGCCAGCAGCCCGACAGCTAACTATGGCTACACCTTC
TRBV5-1	TRBJ1-1	-	TRBD1	CASSPQGANTEAFF	TGCGCCAGCAGTCCCCAGGGGGCGAACACTGAAGCTTTCTTT
TRBV19	TRBJ1-2	-	-	CASSIRGSNYGYTF	TGTGCCAGTAGTATTAGAGGTTCTAACTATGGCTACACCTTC
TRBV18	TRBJ1-2	-	-	CASSLTGNYGYTF	TGTGCCAGCTCACTAACAGGGAACTATGGCTACACCTTC
TRBV4-1	TRBJ2-7	once	TRBD2	CASSQRREGYEQYF	TGCGCCAGCAGCCAACGCCGGGAGGGATACGAGCAGTACTTC
TRBV19	TRBJ2-1	-	TRBD2	CASSTNRGGAVNEQFF	TGTGCCAGTAGTACCAACCGCGGGGGGGCGGTAAATGAGCAGTTCTTC
TRBV6-5	TRBJ1-1	few	-	CASTEPTGSEAFF	TGTGCCAGCACCGAACCAACCGGGAGTGAAGCTTTCTTT
TRBV5-1	TRBJ2-7	-	-	CASSWLGTGTYEQYF	TGCGCCAGCAGCTGGCTCGGTACGGGTACCTACGAGCAGTACTTC
TRBV18	TRBJ2-7	-	TRBD1	CASSPTPPLDRGYEQYF	TGTGCCAGCTCACCCACCCCCCCTCTCGACAGGGGATACGAGCAGTACTTC
TRBV18	TRBJ2-3	-	TRBD1	CASSPSKGAWKDTQYF	TGTGCCAGCTCGCCCTCGAAGGGGGCCTGGAAAGATACGCAGTATTTT
TRBV11-2	TRBJ2-1	-	-	CASSLRAVSSYNEQFF	TGTGCCAGCAGCTTACGAGCGGTGAGCTCCTACAATGAGCAGTTCTTC
TRBV11-1	TRBJ1-5	-	-	CASSFGFAQPQHF	TGTGCCAGCAGCTTCGGGTTTGCTCAGCCCCAGCATTTT
TRBV7-8	TRBJ2-7	few	-	CASSFRRNQYEQYF	TGTGCCAGCAGCTTCCGGAGAAATCAGTACGAGCAGTACTTC
TRBV15	TRBJ1-3	-	-	CATSRGESGNTIYF	TGTGCCACCAGCCGGGGGGAGTCTGGAAACACCATATATTTT
TRBV4-1	TRBJ1-1	many	-	CASSQEARNTEAFF	TGCGCCAGCAGCCAAGAAGCCCGGAACACTGAAGCTTTCTTT
TRBV25-1	TRBJ2-5	-	TRBD1	CASSDPGQGGETQYF	TGTGCCAGCAGTGACCCCGGACAGGGAGGAGAGACCCAGTACTTC